This T cell receptor beta chain emerged from a study of T cell changes during pregnancy in multiple sclerosis (dated by TCRdb to between 2018 and 2021). Some background on the complete study: The study looked at changes in the T cell repertoire across pregnancy in women with multiple sclerosis.

Points on this clone: What this receptor recognizes is not known. Base qualities are not provided; no much larger clone lies one nucleotide away.

CDR1 and CDR2 were assigned from the germline V gene as SGHRS and YFSETQ. V is cut by 1 base and J by 13 bases, and the space between the germline ends is 12 bases. Measured from the cysteine to the phenylalanine, the CDR3 is 12 residues long. Only the CDR3 part of the read is kept: 36 bases, read in frame from the first base. The library was prepared using the immunoSEQ multiplex PCR assay. The source is immuneACCESS, and TCRdb retained only in-frame sequences with V and J called. Part of the clones is not carried over; for the studies checked, unresolved V genes explain less than half of this, and the remainder is unexplained. For this sample there are 10,000 to 13,000 clones; roughly 91% appear just once. 4% to 6% of the sample belongs to the ten largest clones.

Recombination joined TRBV5-1 with TRBJ2-1; the D gene is perhaps TRBD2, on 5 matching bases. This sample comprised CD8+ T cells from peripheral blood mononuclear cells, obtained in the first trimester of pregnancy. This receptor was obtained from a female donor in good health, enrolled as a control in a pregnancy study. The DNA sequence reads TGCGCCAGCAGCTTGATCGGGGTAGACCAGTTCTTC. This is translated as CASSLIGVDQFF. Joined to the reference TRBV5-1 and TRBJ2-1 proteins, this CDR3 gives the full variable domain: KAGVTQTPRYLIKTRGQQVTLSCSPISGHRSVSWYQQTPGQGLQFLFEYFSETQRNKGNFPGRFSGRQFSNSRSEMNVSTLELGDSALYLCASSLIGVDQFFGPGTRLTVL.